What follows are 11 T cell receptor beta chains derived from one specimen sequenced in a study of blood T cell repertoires in COVID-19 (dated by TCRdb to 2018 to 2021). The library was produced with the immunoSEQ multiplex PCR assay. Sourced from immuneACCESS, this table was stored by TCRdb with only in-frame sequences that have V and J called. A share of the clones is absent; for the studies checked, an unresolved V gene accounts for under half, and the remainder has no known explanation. The sample table holds about 55,000 clones, of which approximately 84% were seen once. The top ten clonotypes cover 13% to 15% of the sample. The sample taken for sequencing was peripheral blood. All receptors derive from a human donor in a cohort sampled during active COVID-19.

The chain employs TRBV28 and TRBJ2-7; a possible D gene is TRBD2 (5 bases). V was cut by 6 bases and J by 5 bases, with 14 bases left in between. CDR1 is MDHEN, CDR2 SYDVKM, per germline. The CDR3 sequence is 13 residues long. The CDR3 DNA is TGTGCCAGCAGCAGGAGGCAGCTCGACGAGCAGTACTTC. It specifies CASSRRQLDEQYF.

This rearrangement joins TRBV4-1 to TRBJ2-7; TRBD1 is a possible D gene (5 bases). From germline, CDR1 is MGHRA and CDR2 YSYEKL. V was clipped by 0 bases and J by 2 bases, with 11 bases between them. This CDR3 is built from 15 residues. CDR3 DNA sequence: TGCGCCAGCAGCCAAGATCAGGGTCGGGCCTACGAGCAGTACTTC. This sequence encodes CASSQDQGRAYEQYF.

In DNA, the CDR3 is TGTGCCAGCAGCTGGGGCCCGGGTGTGAACACTGAAGCTTTCTTT. This translates into CASSWGPGVNTEAFF. The chain uses TRBV7-2 and TRBJ1-1; perhaps TRBD1 as D (5 bases). The length of the CDR3 is 15 residues. Germline V CDR1 and CDR2: SGHTA, FQGNSA. Deletions cut 4 bases from V and 0 bases from J, with 12 bases between.

CDR3 in DNA: TGTGCCAGCAGCCTCGACAGGGTTGAGACCCAGTACTTC. This translates into CASSLDRVETQYF. The gene calls are TRBV12-3 or TRBV12-4 and TRBJ2-5; 7 nucleotides agree with TRBD1. The V segment lost 6 bases and the J segment 5 bases; nucleotides outside the gene matches: 6. The CDR3 is 13 amino acids.

This chain connects TRBV5-1 to TRBJ2-5; a possible D gene is TRBD1 (6 bases). Germline V gene data show CDR1 as SGHRS and CDR2 as YFSETQ. V lost 3 bases to trimming and J lost 4 bases, with 19 bases between them. The length of the CDR3 is 16 residues. CDR3 sequence (DNA): TGCGCCAGCAGCTCCAGGGACACCAATCAAGCAGAGACCCAGTACTTC. Amino acid sequence: CASSSRDTNQAETQYF.

This clone showed up just once. The chain has TRBV6-2 or TRBV6-3 and TRBJ2-1; 9 nucleotides match TRBD2. Losses at the gene ends were 6 bases for V and 8 bases for J; bases not matched to a gene: 8. The length of the CDR3 is 14 residues. Germline V gene sequence: CDR1 MNHEY, CDR2 SVGEGT. The CDR3 nucleotides are TGTGCCAGCAGCCCCGCGGGGGGGCTCTATGAGCAGTTCTTC. The encoded protein is CASSPAGGLYEQFF.

This chain joins TRBV5-1 and TRBJ2-2; 10 nucleotides agree with TRBD2. The CDR3 totals 16 residues. Germline V gene lookup returns CDR1 SGHRS and CDR2 YFSETQ. The trim removed 0 bases at V and 2 bases at J, leaving 1 base unmatched. CDR3 sequence: CASSLGTSGNTGELFF. The CDR3 DNA follows: TGCGCCAGCAGCTTGGGGACTAGCGGAAACACCGGGGAGCTGTTTTTT.

The chain employs TRBV11-2 and TRBJ1-5; 10 nucleotides agree with TRBD1. The CDR3 is made up of 17 amino acids. Germline V gene data show CDR1 as SGHAT and CDR2 as FQNNGV. V gave up 3 bases and J gave up 1 base; unmatched junction bases: 6. CDR3 sequence reads: CASSLGQGWGSNQPQHF. CDR3 coding DNA: TGTGCCAGCAGCTTGGGACAGGGGTGGGGAAGCAATCAGCCCCAGCATTTT.

The V gene is TRBV11-3, the J gene TRBJ2-3, with D possibly TRBD2 on 6 matching bases. In germline, CDR1 is SGHNT, CDR2 YENEEA. This CDR3 contains 16 residues. Trimming took 0 bases from V and 0 from J, leaving 10 bases between them. The CDR3 DNA sequence: TGTGCCAGCAGCTTAGATCTCGCGGGGAGCACAGATACGCAGTATTTT. Protein sequence: CASSLDLAGSTDTQYF.

The chain is built from TRBV3-1 (or the pseudogene TRBV3-2) and TRBJ1-6; the D gene is possibly TRBD1 (6 bases). The CDR3 totals 14 residues. V was pared by 2 bases and J by 10 bases, with 12 bases between. The V gene's germline CDR1 is LGHDT and CDR2 YNNKEL (reference sequence). The CDR3 region is CASSQPQGRSPLHF. As DNA, the CDR3 is TGTGCCAGCAGCCAACCACAGGGAAGATCACCCCTCCACTTT.

The chain employs TRBV5-4 and TRBJ1-2; 7 positions match TRBD1. Germline V gene lookup returns CDR1 SGHNT and CDR2 YYREEE (reference sequence). There are 15 residues in the CDR3. The junction had 14 bases not matched to a gene; V was cut back by 4 bases and J by 8 bases. The CDR3: CASSPEILQGWGYTF. The CDR3 DNA reads as TGTGCCAGCAGCCCAGAAATCCTACAGGGGTGGGGCTACACCTTC.